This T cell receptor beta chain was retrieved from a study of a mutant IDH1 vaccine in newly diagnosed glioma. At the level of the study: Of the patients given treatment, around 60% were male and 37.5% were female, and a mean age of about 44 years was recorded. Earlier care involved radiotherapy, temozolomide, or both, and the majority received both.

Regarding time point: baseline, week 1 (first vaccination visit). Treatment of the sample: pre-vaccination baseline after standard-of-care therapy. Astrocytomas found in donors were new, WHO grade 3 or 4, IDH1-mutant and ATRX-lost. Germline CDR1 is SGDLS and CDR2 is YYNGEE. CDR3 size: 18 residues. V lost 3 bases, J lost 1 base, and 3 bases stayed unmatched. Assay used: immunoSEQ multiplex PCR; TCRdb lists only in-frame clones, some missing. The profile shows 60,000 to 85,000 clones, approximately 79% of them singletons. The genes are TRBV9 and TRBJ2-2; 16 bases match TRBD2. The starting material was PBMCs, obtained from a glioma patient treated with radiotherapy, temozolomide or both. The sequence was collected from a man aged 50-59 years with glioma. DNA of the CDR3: TGTGCCAGCAGCGAGGGACTAGCGGGGGGGCGGAACACCGGGGAGCTGTTTTTT. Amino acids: CASSEGLAGGRNTGELFF.